Following are 27 T cell receptor beta chains from one sample sequenced in a study of cytomegalovirus exposure and HLA in healthy donors. Sequenced by immunoSEQ multiplex PCR; TCRdb stores in-frame clones only, minus some. The sample contains 95,000 to 150,000 clones, approximately 90% of which appear only once. Sequencing used PBMCs. All receptors come from a woman younger than 35 in good health and CMV-seronegative.

The chain employs TRBV6-1 and TRBJ2-1, with a weak D call TRBD2 (6 bases). CDR1 and CDR2 (germline): MNHNS, SASEGT. V dropped 7 bases and J dropped 9 bases, with 10 bases sitting between them. The CDR3 has 11 amino acids. CDR3 residues: CASIRGIEQFF. Here the CDR3 DNA reads TGTGCCAGCATACGCGGGATTGAGCAGTTCTTC.

This chain joins TRBV19 and TRBJ2-7; 9 nucleotides line up with TRBD1. CDR1 and CDR2 from the germline V gene are LNHDA and SQIVND (reference sequence). The CDR3 has 14 amino acids. V shed 6 bases, J shed 2 bases, and the junction held 5 bases outside the gene matches. CDR3 residues: CASRLGQGPYEQYF. CDR3 bases: TGTGCCAGTAGGTTGGGACAGGGCCCCTACGAGCAGTACTTC.

The chain joins TRBV9 to TRBJ1-2, with TRBD1 as a possible D gene (5 bases). With 0 bases removed from V and 0 bases from J, the gap between germline ends came to 18 bases. The CDR3 has 18 residues. Germline V gives CDR1 SGDLS, CDR2 YYNGEE. The CDR3 DNA follows: TGTGCCAGCAGCGTAGCCGGGGGGTCGGATAGAGCTAACTATGGCTACACCTTC. Protein: CASSVAGGSDRANYGYTF.

The chain carries TRBV29-1 and TRBJ2-4, with a possible D match to TRBD2 (5 bases). Trimming left V 7 bases short and J 6 bases short, with 13 bases between. This CDR3 has 12 amino acids. From germline, CDR1 is SQVTM and CDR2 ANQGSEA. This CDR3 reads CSAWSGGNIQYF. In DNA form, the CDR3 reads TGCAGCGCCTGGTCTGGAGGAAACATTCAGTACTTC.

This chain joins TRBV5-4 and TRBJ2-3, with D perhaps matching TRBD2 (7 bases). This CDR3 region has 11 residues. CDR1 and CDR2 from the germline V gene are SGHNT and YYREEE (reference sequence). V was clipped by 7 bases and J by 7 bases, with 10 bases between them. CDR3 sequence reads: CASGGANTQYF. CDR3 coding DNA: TGTGCCAGCGGGGGGGCAAATACGCAGTATTTT.

The chain links TRBV19 to TRBJ2-1; D not certain. Germline lookup yields CDR1 LNHDA and CDR2 SQIVND (reference sequence). Trimming removed 6 bases from V and 0 bases from J, with 12 bases in between. The CDR3 spans 15 residues. Here the CDR3 reads CASSLTRNSYNEQFF. The CDR3 DNA sequence: TGTGCCAGTAGCCTTACTCGAAACTCCTACAATGAGCAGTTCTTC.

The chain couples TRBV6-4 to TRBJ2-1; D gene unclear. This CDR3 is 15 amino acids long. Deletions cut 6 bases from V and 1 base from J, with 13 bases between. The germline CDR1 and CDR2 sequences are MRHNA and SNTAGT. The DNA of the CDR3 is TGTGCCAGCAGCCGTCAAGCGAATTCCTACAATGAGCAGTTCTTC. Its translation: CASSRQANSYNEQFF.

This chain connects TRBV9 to TRBJ2-7, with 10 nucleotides matching TRBD2. The germline gives CDR1 SGDLS, CDR2 YYNGEE. The V gene end was trimmed by 3 bases and the J gene end by 2 bases; junction bases not matched to a gene: 5. CDR3 length: 15 residues. The CDR3 region is CASSGGTSATYEQYF. In DNA form, the CDR3 reads TGTGCCAGCAGCGGGGGGACTAGCGCCACCTACGAGCAGTACTTC.

The chain employs TRBV27 and TRBJ2-1; 15 nucleotides line up with TRBD2. The CDR3 is made up of 15 amino acids. Germline CDR1 is MNHEY and CDR2 is SMNVEV (reference sequence). J was trimmed by 7 bases and V by 4 bases; bases with no gene match: 2. CDR3 in DNA: TGTGCCAGCAGTTACGGGACTAGCGGGGGGAATGAGCAGTTCTTC. Translation: CASSYGTSGGNEQFF.

This chain links TRBV6-4 with TRBJ2-3, with 8 bases fitting TRBD1. Germline V CDR1 and CDR2: MRHNA, SNTAGT. V trimming: 0 bases; J trimming: 1 base; junction bases outside the gene matches: 0. The CDR3 is 15 residues long. CDR3 bases: TGTGCCAGCAGTGACTCGGGACAGGGCACAGATACGCAGTATTTT. Translation: CASSDSGQGTDTQYF.

This chain uses TRBV9 with TRBJ2-5; no firm D call. The CDR3 extends over 13 amino acids. V lost 4 bases and J lost 1, with 8 bases in between. Per germline, CDR1 SGDLS and CDR2 YYNGEE. The CDR3 sequence is CASSSRLQETQYF. The CDR3 nucleotides read TGTGCCAGCAGCTCCCGACTCCAAGAGACCCAGTACTTC.

The chain recombines TRBV5-1 with TRBJ1-1; maybe TRBD1 (6 bases). V shed 4 bases and J shed 7 bases, with 14 bases lying between them. CDR1 is SGHRS and CDR2 is YFSETQ in the germline V gene. The CDR3 sequence is 13 residues long. Here the CDR3 reads CASSLRTEYEAFF. The CDR3 nucleotides are TGCGCCAGCAGCCTCCGGACAGAATATGAAGCTTTCTTT.

The chain has TRBV5-1 and TRBJ2-7, with TRBD2 matching 12 bases. CDR1 and CDR2 from the germline V gene are SGHRS and YFSETQ. The ends lost 3 bases at V and 5 bases at J; junction bases unmatched: 6. The CDR3 runs 15 residues. The DNA of the CDR3 is TGCGCCAGCAGCTACGGGACTAGCGGGCTCGACGAGCAGTACTTC. Its protein is CASSYGTSGLDEQYF. Full variable domain (outside the CDR3, taken from reference TRBV5-1 and TRBJ2-7): KAGVTQTPRYLIKTRGQQVTLSCSPISGHRSVSWYQQTPGQGLQFLFEYFSETQRNKGNFPGRFSGRQFSNSRSEMNVSTLELGDSALYLCASSYGTSGLDEQYFGPGTRLTVT.

The chain couples TRBV13 to TRBJ2-2, with 9 bases aligning to TRBD1. The ends lost 5 bases at V and 7 bases at J; junction bases unmatched: 11. Germline-derived CDR1 and CDR2 are PRHDT and FYEKMQ (reference sequence). The CDR3 loop spans 16 amino acids. CDR3 nucleotides: TGTGCCAGCAGCGTATACCGGGACAGGGTGAACGGGGAGCTGTTTTTT. It translates to CASSVYRDRVNGELFF.

At least ten counts were recorded for this clone. The V gene is TRBV27, the J gene TRBJ1-2; tentatively, D is TRBD1 (5 bases). The CDR3 loop spans 14 amino acids. Germline V CDR1 and CDR2: MNHEY, SMNVEV (reference sequence). V was cut by 0 bases and J by 8 bases, with 13 bases left in between. The CDR3: CASSLSSVGQGYTF. CDR3 nucleotides: TGTGCCAGCAGTTTATCGAGTGTGGGGCAGGGCTACACCTTC.

J is TRBJ1-2 and V is TRBV21-1; no check of the table's D call, TRBD1, against the DNA was made. TRBV21-1 is designated a pseudogene. CDR3 length equals 15 residues. The CDR3 here is CASSKGGKTRNGYTF. DNA of the CDR3: TGTGCCAGCAGCAAAGGGGGCAAGACTCGGAATGGCTACACCTTC.

The chain is built from TRBV28 and TRBJ1-6; 9 bases are shared with TRBD1. Germline V CDR1 and CDR2: MDHEN, SYDVKM. After removal of 4 bases from V and 1 base from J, the junction contained 5 bases not matched to a gene. There are 17 residues in the CDR3. In nucleotides, the CDR3 is TGTGCCAGCAGTTCGGGACAGGGAGGATCCTATAATTCACCCCTCCACTTT. It encodes CASSSGQGGSYNSPLHF.

There are a few counts of this clone. The rearrangement joins TRBV10-1 to TRBJ2-7, with 9 positions matching TRBD2. V trimming: 3 bases; J trimming: 5 bases; junction bases outside the gene matches: 8. CDR1 and CDR2 from the germline V gene are WNHNN and SYGVQD (reference sequence). The CDR3 has 15 residues. The CDR3 DNA sequence: TGCGCCAGCAGTGATTTCGCGGGGGGGCCCAACGAGCAGTACTTC. It translates to CASSDFAGGPNEQYF.

The chain uses TRBV30 and TRBJ2-2; D gene uncertain. This CDR3 has 12 residues. From germline, CDR1 is GTSNPN and CDR2 SVGIG (reference sequence). V lost 3 bases, J lost 5 bases, and 7 bases lay in between. CDR3 residues: CAWRSGTGELFF. The CDR3 DNA sequence: TGTGCCTGGAGATCCGGGACCGGGGAGCTGTTTTTT.

The chain couples TRBV27 to TRBJ1-2, with TRBD1 matching 7 bases. This CDR3 comprises 15 residues. The germline gives CDR1 MNHEY, CDR2 SMNVEV (reference sequence). Trimming cost V 10 bases and J 6 bases; bases outside gene matches: 17. CDR3 region: CATQKTGTATNGYTF. CDR3 nucleotide sequence: TGTGCCACCCAGAAAACCGGGACAGCGACCAATGGCTACACCTTC.

The chain carries TRBV7-2 and TRBJ1-2; 8 bases agree with TRBD1. Germline V lookup: CDR1 SGHTA, CDR2 FQGNSA. The CDR3 extends over 15 amino acids. Trimming took 4 bases from V and 5 from J; bases not matched to a gene: 9. CDR3 loop: CASSSPPTGVYGYTF. The DNA of the CDR3 is TGTGCCAGCAGCTCCCCCCCGACAGGGGTTTATGGCTACACCTTC.

V is TRBV7-2 and J is TRBJ2-1; 7 bases are a match to TRBD2. Germline loops: CDR1 SGHTA, CDR2 FQGNSA. This CDR3 is 14 amino acids long. V was clipped by 5 bases and J by 6 bases; unmatched bases: 7. The CDR3 DNA reads as TGTGCCAGCAGCCCCCGGACTAGTTTCAATGAGCAGTTCTTC. It encodes CASSPRTSFNEQFF.

The chain employs TRBV6-1 and TRBJ1-5; possible D gene TRBD1, 5 bases. Germline V CDR1 and CDR2: MNHNS, SASEGT. V lost 4 bases, J lost 7 bases, and 11 bases lay in between. The CDR3 has 13 residues. The CDR3 is CASSGGDWQPQHF. The CDR3 DNA is TGTGCCAGCAGTGGGGGGGATTGGCAGCCCCAGCATTTT.

Only a few counts were recorded for this clone. J is TRBJ2-3 and V is TRBV6-4; 11 bases are shared with TRBD2. The CDR3 runs 15 residues. CDR1 is MRHNA and CDR2 is SNTAGT in the germline V gene. V was pared by 5 bases and J by 3 bases, with 4 bases of the junction left unmatched. DNA of the CDR3: TGTGCCAGCAGTATACTAGCGGGAGAAACAGATACGCAGTATTTT. This encodes CASSILAGETDTQYF.

On this clone itself: Other DNA sequences from this sample encode an identical CDR3 as well. The chain employs TRBV13 and TRBJ2-1; D is ambiguous. CDR1 is PRHDT and CDR2 is FYEKMQ in the germline V gene (reference sequence). The CDR3 has 12 residues. Trimming removed 0 bases from V and 9 bases from J, with 6 bases in between. CDR3 in DNA: TGTGCCAGCAGCTTAGGTAGCCGTGAGCAGTTCTTC. It translates to CASSLGSREQFF.

The rearrangement joins TRBV19 to TRBJ1-5; no definite D call. The CDR3 is made up of 11 amino acids. V was trimmed by 5 bases and J by 4 bases, leaving 3 bases between them. CDR1 and CDR2 (germline): LNHDA, SQIVND (reference sequence). DNA for the CDR3: TGTGCCAGTAGTCGTAATCAGCCCCAGCATTTT. Encoded protein: CASSRNQPQHF.

This sequence joins TRBV19 and TRBJ1-2; D is uncertain. The V end lost 3 bases, the J end lost 1 base, and 9 bases lay between the germline ends. From germline, CDR1 is LNHDA and CDR2 SQIVND (reference sequence). This CDR3 has 14 residues. This chain's CDR3 is CASSIGGSNYGYTF. Here the CDR3 DNA reads TGTGCCAGTAGTATTGGAGGGAGTAACTATGGCTACACCTTC. The full variable domain, completed using reference TRBV19 and TRBJ1-2, is DGGITQSPKYLFRKEGQNVTLSCEQNLNHDAMYWYRQDPGQGLRLIYYSQIVNDFQKGDIAEGYSVSREKKESFPLTVTSAQKNPTAFYLCASSIGGSNYGYTFGSGTRLTVV.